This T cell receptor beta chain emerged from a study of cytomegalovirus exposure and HLA in healthy donors. On the study more broadly: Of the donors genotyped, several hundred in all, 81% fell in the Caucasian-associated ancestry cluster. Study results and limitations: As a later analysis showed, several of the most significant clusters appeared to be linked to common viral pathogens. In a later analysis, TCR beta V- and J-gene trimming showed a link to a missense DCLRE1C variant.

As concerns this clone: Its antigen is not known.

It was with 60 Vbeta and 13 Jbeta primers that the PCR ran. Assay: immunoSEQ multiplex PCR; the TCRdb copy retains only in-frame clones and omits some. This sample carries over 110,000 clones, over 65% of them seen once, and the ten largest clones take 2.5% to 3%. Sequencing was done on a sample of PBMCs. The clonotype originates from a female donor in good health and CMV-seronegative.

The CDR3: CSVDRGGSHEQYF. The DNA of the CDR3 is TGCAGCGTTGACCGAGGGGGTTCCCACGAGCAGTACTTC. V gene TRBV29-1 combines with J gene TRBJ2-7, with a weak D call TRBD1 (6 bases). The germline V gene has CDR1 SQVTM and CDR2 ANQGSEA. The CDR3 contains 13 residues. V lost 3 bases and J 5 bases, leaving 14 bases between the germline ends.